A selection of T cell receptor beta chains follows, all from one sample in a study of Graves' ophthalmopathy and Graves' hyperthyroidism. TCRdb re-analysed the multiplex PCR reads in MiXCR, keeping a single row per CDR3 protein. The profile shows some 400,000 distinct CDR3 sequences, 18% of them singletons. The sequenced sample was peripheral blood. These receptors were obtained from a woman under 30 with Graves' ophthalmopathy. CDR3s leave out the opening cysteine and the closing phenylalanine or tryptophan. Each record gives: V gene, J gene, CDR3 protein.

TRBV12-3/TRBV12-4,TRBJ2-7,ASSLEHRDEQY
TRBV28,TRBJ2-7,ASTVGGTGTYEQY
TRBV6-5,TRBJ2-5,ASSYGAVQETQY
TRBV2,TRBJ1-1,ASRVTLNTEAF
TRBV24-1,TRBJ2-7,ATSDGSQRQY
TRBV6-5,TRBJ2-5,ASSYWGGFWETQY
TRBV6-1,TRBJ2-5,ASRLRLGHPGGETQY
TRBV6-2/TRBV6-3,TRBJ1-3,ASSYAGAGNTIY
TRBV20-1,TRBJ2-7,SAPPTGYEQY
TRBV4-2,TRBJ2-7,ASSQDTKGYEQY
TRBV27,TRBJ2-2,ASTSLARSNTGELF
TRBV7-2,TRBJ2-7,ASSLALATSYEQY
TRBV7-2,TRBJ1-5,ASSLGRNSHQPQH
TRBV12-3/TRBV12-4,TRBJ2-5,ASSLGLVVLVEETQY
TRBV10-2,TRBJ2-7,ASMVPTVPYEQY
TRBV6-2/TRBV6-3,TRBJ1-1,ASSPYRHTEAF
TRBV4-3,TRBJ1-5,ASSPAHSSNQPQH
TRBV11-1,TRBJ2-7,ASSLPTSRGGQYEQY
TRBV7-3,TRBJ2-7,ASSLFAGSDYEQY
TRBV12-3/TRBV12-4,TRBJ2-4,ASSTGQGPLGAKNIQY
TRBV6-4,TRBJ2-5,ASGLGGWQTQY
TRBV28,TRBJ1-5,ASSDSLEPQH
TRBV7-2,TRBJ2-5,ASSGGLAGRETQY
TRBV6-4,TRBJ2-7,ASGARPLKREIYEQY
TRBV28,TRBJ2-7,ASSFSRDNYEQY
TRBV5-1,TRBJ2-7,ASSSSGLAGGPGYEQY
TRBV27,TRBJ1-1,ASRSRAEAF
TRBV20-1,TRBJ2-7,SARGRAGRNYEQY
TRBV15,TRBJ1-2,ATSRETGTGANYGYT